The next 9 T cell receptor beta chains were all read from a single sample in a study of Graves' ophthalmopathy and Graves' hyperthyroidism. Amplification targeted the TCR beta CDR3 regions, with RNA transcripts as the source material. A first-round RT-PCR used HTBI primers, followed by a second-round multiplex PCR. TCRdb re-derived calls from the multiplex PCR reads in MiXCR, one entry per CDR3 protein. Of around 1,200,000 distinct CDR3 sequences in the sample, roughly 35% are singletons; the top ten hold roughly 10%. Sequencing input: peripheral blood or thyroid tissue (not recorded which). The receptors stem from an adult man with Graves' hyperthyroidism.

The chain links TRBV29-1 to TRBJ1-1; D is undetermined. V was trimmed by 7 bases and J by 4 bases, leaving 13 bases between them. This CDR3 contains 12 residues. The V gene's germline CDR1 is SQVTM and CDR2 ANQGSEA. CDR3 bases: TGCAGCGAGTGGGAAATCGGCACTGAAGCTTTCTTT. Translating it yields CSEWEIGTEAFF. Variable domain in full (rest from reference TRBV29-1 and TRBJ1-1): SAVISQKPSRDICQRGTSLTIQCQVDSQVTMMFWYRQQPGQSLTLIATANQGSEATYESGFVIDKFPISRPNLTFSTLTVSNMSPEDSSIYLCSEWEIGTEAFFGQGTRLTVV.

This clonotype has only a few counts. V is TRBV20-1 and J is TRBJ1-1; D not certain. CDR1 and CDR2 (germline): DFQATT, SNEGSKA (reference sequence). The CDR3 loop spans 15 amino acids. Trimming stripped 0 bases from V and 5 bases from J, with 16 bases between. The CDR3 sequence: CSARDPGRVRTEAFF. CDR3 DNA sequence: TGCAGTGCTAGAGATCCGGGTCGAGTTCGGACTGAAGCTTTCTTT.

This clonotype was detected ten times or more. This rearrangement joins TRBV14 to TRBJ2-5; D is possibly TRBD2 (5 bases). The CDR3 sequence is 15 residues long. Germline V CDR1 and CDR2: SGHDN, FVKESK. V was clipped by 4 bases and J by 5 bases, with 17 bases between them. The CDR3 region has the DNA TGTGCCAGCAGCCCGTCAGGACTCATCCGGGAGACCCAGTACTTC. Translated: CASSPSGLIRETQYF.

On this clonotype: Its ends do not fully match the called genes, so a read error is possible. The chain joins TRBV7-3 to TRBJ2-7, with D perhaps TRBD1 or TRBD2 (5 bases each). Germline loops: CDR1 SGHTA, CDR2 FQGTGA. This CDR3 has 14 amino acids. The CDR3 loop is CASREGPSQDEQYF. CDR3 DNA sequence: TGCGCCAGCAGAGAGGGACCCTCTCAGGACGAGCAGTACTTC.

This clonotype was counted a few times. The chain links TRBV5-5 to TRBJ2-7; 9 bases are shared with TRBD1. Trimming removed 2 bases from V and 3 bases from J; junction bases left unmatched: 6. Germline V gives CDR1 SGHKS, CDR2 YYEKEE (reference sequence). There are 15 residues in the CDR3. DNA for the CDR3: TGTGCCAGCAGCTTCACCGGGACAGGGCTCTACGAGCAGTACTTC. Protein product: CASSFTGTGLYEQYF.

This clonotype has a count of ten or more. In DNA, the CDR3 is TGTGCCAGTAGTATACGGGGGGCTGAAGCTTTCTTT. It translates to CASSIRGAEAFF. The V and J genes are TRBV19 and TRBJ1-1; weak D call: TRBD1 (5 bases). CDR1 is LNHDA, CDR2 SQIVND, per germline (reference sequence). Trimming stripped 2 bases from V and 6 bases from J, with 7 bases between. The CDR3 runs 12 residues.

V gene TRBV7-9 combines with J gene TRBJ1-6; TRBD1 is a possible D gene (5 bases). Trimming cost V 5 bases and J 8 bases, with 16 bases left between them. Germline values: CDR1 SEHNR, CDR2 FQNEAQ (reference sequence). This CDR3 is 15 amino acids long. The CDR3 coding sequence is TGTGCCAGCAGCCCGGCTGGGACGGTTTATTCACCCCTCCACTTT. Amino acids: CASSPAGTVYSPLHF.

This chain links TRBV29-1 with TRBJ2-5; 9 bases are shared with TRBD2. This CDR3 has 13 amino acids. V shed 0 bases and J 5 bases; nucleotides not matched to a gene: 1. Germline CDR1 SQVTM, CDR2 ANQGSEA. In DNA, the CDR3 is TGCAGCGTTGAAGATCTAGCGGGGGAGACCCAGTACTTC. Its protein is CSVEDLAGETQYF.

The chain couples TRBV25-1 to TRBJ2-7, with 9 bases that match TRBD1. CDR1 is MGHDK, CDR2 SYGVNS, per germline. The CDR3 consists of 14 residues. The CDR3 loop reads CAARAGQGVWEQYF. The CDR3 DNA sequence: TGTGCTGCGCGGGCGGGACAGGGTGTGTGGGAGCAGTACTTC.